Listed below are T cell receptor beta chains from one sample, sequenced in a study of T cells after yellow fever vaccination. TCRdb itself ran the 5' RACE reads through MiXCR, one entry per CDR3 protein. The sample has 150,000 to 200,000 distinct CDR3 sequences; almost 7% are singletons. Sequencing was performed on CD4+ T cells sorted from PBMCs, taken 5 days after the first yellow fever vaccination. All receptors derive from a man between 18 and 35 years old who received the YFV17D yellow fever vaccine. Both conserved end residues are part of each CDR3.

V	CDR3
TRBV13	CASSLDRAGGPGEQFF
TRBV12-3/TRBV12-4	CASSLGTDPQYF
TRBV5-4	CASKEQGMRTEAFF
TRBV4-3	CASSQWRTSSYNEQFF
TRBV29-1	CRVGSGNTIYF
TRBV9	CASSPQLGQLSHEQFF
TRBV7-2	CASSLGGRAYQPQHF
TRBV7-2	CASSLVSLREETQYF
TRBV24-1	CATSDSSDLGDTQYF
TRBV5-1	CASSPRGGFSYEQYF
TRBV7-8	CASSLMGQAIGETQYF
TRBV24-1	CATSDQPDPDTQYF
TRBV5-5	CASSFDDYGYTF
TRBV7-8	CASSLARWAISPTNEQFF
TRBV28	CASSVTRGSFSYEQYF
TRBV29-1	CSARGGAEGYTF
TRBV5-1	CASSLGRDSEAFF
TRBV5-4	CASSWGTGGGPDTQYF
TRBV20-1	CSGLTRRDSYEQYF
TRBV5-6	CASSLTPNQPQHF
TRBV19	CASRVTQGGGYTF
TRBV5-1	CASSLEQGAYNEQFF
TRBV4-3	CASSQEGTDTQYF
TRBV5-1	CASSLASASSYNSPLHF
TRBV5-1	CASSFRGTDTEAFF
TRBV30	CASTSGVATF
TRBV7-2	CASTGQRNTEAFF
TRBV14	CASSQGLQTWTEAFF
TRBV12-3/TRBV12-4	CASSTNRGTDTQYF
TRBV12-3/TRBV12-4	CASSLSEEINTQYF
TRBV4-3	CASSQEGVSGANVLTF
TRBV12-3/TRBV12-4	CASSLGTPGRYEQYF